This TCR beta chain is drawn from a study of T-cell memory formation after mild COVID-19 (dated by TCRdb to about 2021). Regarding the complete study: TCR sequence clusters from the two donors were largely donor specific. Two young, previously healthy adult volunteers, one female and one male, were included in the cohort. Longitudinal TCRalpha and TCRbeta repertoire sequencing tracked T-cell clones expanding and contracting after mild COVID-19 in a couple of donors.

Study-level results and caveats: Contracting CD4+ clones were found mainly in CM and EM memory subsets, while CD8+ clones were enriched in EMRA. Balanced CD4/CD8 phenotypes were observed for clones contracting from day 15 to 85, whereas a bias towards CD4+ was observed for a second wave of clones expanding from day 15 to 37. Whether the second-wave clones peaking on day 37 were SARS-CoV-2 specific was not confirmed. The study included only two mild cases, and larger cohorts that include severe cases with pre-infection samples were judged to be necessary. Some responding clones were found in pre-infection memory, which suggests that pre-existing cross-reactive memory T cells took part in the SARS-CoV-2 response.

Trimming removed 2 bases from V and 6 bases from J, leaving 9 bases between the germline ends. Taken from cysteine to phenylalanine, the CDR3 has 13 residues. Of the read, only the CDR3 DNA is kept; its 39 bases are in frame from base 1. CDR1 and CDR2 are drawn from the germline V gene: MGHRA, YSYEKL. Ficoll-Paque density gradient centrifugation was the method used to isolate PBMCs. Sequencing was performed on an Illumina NovaSeq 6000. cDNA libraries for TCRalpha and TCRbeta were prepared by 5'RACE using constant-segment primers, with sample barcodes and unique molecular identifiers added. Trizol reagent was used to extract RNA from every sample. Libraries were amplified in two PCR steps, with a second sample barcode and Illumina TruSeq adapters added in the second step. Sequencing of the libraries was done on an Illumina NovaSeq, producing 2 x 150 bp paired-end reads. The authors processed their data as follows. Reads were demultiplexed and collapsed into UMI-guided consensus sequences with migec v1.2.7. Using mixcr v2.1.11, UMI consensuses were aligned to TRA and TRB V and J templates and then assembled into clonotypes. A clonotype was counted as expanded or contracted only when both edgeR and NoisET called the clonotype significant, with the noise models trained on biological replicates. For edgeR calls, a false discovery rate-adjusted p below 0.01 and a log2 fold-change threshold of 1 were applied. As an exploratory analysis of dynamics, PCA with hierarchical clustering was applied to max-normalized trajectories of the 1000 most abundant clonotypes. Each responding clone was given a CD4 or CD8 phenotype based on the CD4+ and CD8+ repertoires, which had been sequenced separately. TCRdb reran the public reads through fastp at Q25 and MiXCR, keeping productive beta chains. CDR3 protein duplicates are merged, each entry listing the most common genes and DNA. The V and J calls, along with clone size, are taken from TCRdb and not from the paper's own processing. The sample table records 260,000 or so distinct CDR3 sequences; about a sixth of these occur just once. The top ten clonotypes cover around 20% of the sample.

In the case of this clonotype: There is no known antigen for this receptor. Base-call qualities are not available, and no considerably larger clone is one nucleotide away.

The source is a man aged 18 to 35 who had mild COVID-19 (a few samples of this study predate the infection). The sample titles of this study are shuffled in the database, so cell type and time point are left out; the donor was told from shared clones. This chain joins TRBV4-1 to TRBJ2-3, with the D gene uncertain. Sequencing was done on a sample of PBMCs or a T cell subset sorted from them (not recorded which). The CDR3 has the sequence CASSQRPGDTQYF. The nucleotide sequence reads TGCGCCAGCAGCCAAAGACCGGGTGATACGCAGTATTTT.